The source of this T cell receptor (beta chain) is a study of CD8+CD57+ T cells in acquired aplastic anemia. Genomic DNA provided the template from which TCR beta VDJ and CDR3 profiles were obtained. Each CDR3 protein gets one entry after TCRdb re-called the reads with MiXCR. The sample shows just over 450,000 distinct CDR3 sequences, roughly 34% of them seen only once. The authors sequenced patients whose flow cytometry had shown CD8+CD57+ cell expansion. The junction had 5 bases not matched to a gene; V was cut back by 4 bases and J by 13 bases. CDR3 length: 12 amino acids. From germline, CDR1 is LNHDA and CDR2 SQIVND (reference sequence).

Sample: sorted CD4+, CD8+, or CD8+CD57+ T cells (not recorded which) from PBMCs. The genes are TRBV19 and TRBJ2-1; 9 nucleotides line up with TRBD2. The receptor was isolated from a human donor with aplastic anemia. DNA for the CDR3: TGTGCCAGTAGTAGCGGGGGGGAGGATCAGTTCTTC. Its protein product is CASSSGGEDQFF.